This T cell receptor (beta chain) derives from a study of Tregs in tolerant kidney transplant recipients. Study results and limitations: Biological reproducibility was not directly addressed in this study. Tregs expanded with activated donor B cells seemed most donor-specific.

Germline V CDR1 and CDR2: SEHNR, FQNEAQ (reference sequence). V was pared by 5 bases and J by 7 bases, with 12 bases between. This CDR3 is built from 13 residues. Worth noting for this clone: Its matching antigen is unknown.

Only in-frame clones appear in the TCRdb table, and some are missing; sequencing was by immunoSEQ multiplex PCR. The sample shows around 230,000 clones, 84% of them seen only once. Thawed PBMCs were FACS-sorted into unstimulated CD4+CD25+CD127- regulatory T cells, CD4+CD25- non-regulatory cells, CD4 and CD8 cells. Sequenced sample: CD4+ T cells from blood. The V call is TRBV7-9, the J call TRBJ1-5; no firm D call. This TCR came from a human donor in good health. This CDR3 is CASSPPGGQPQHF. The CDR3 DNA is TGTGCCAGCAGCCCCCCTGGAGGCCAGCCCCAGCATTTT.